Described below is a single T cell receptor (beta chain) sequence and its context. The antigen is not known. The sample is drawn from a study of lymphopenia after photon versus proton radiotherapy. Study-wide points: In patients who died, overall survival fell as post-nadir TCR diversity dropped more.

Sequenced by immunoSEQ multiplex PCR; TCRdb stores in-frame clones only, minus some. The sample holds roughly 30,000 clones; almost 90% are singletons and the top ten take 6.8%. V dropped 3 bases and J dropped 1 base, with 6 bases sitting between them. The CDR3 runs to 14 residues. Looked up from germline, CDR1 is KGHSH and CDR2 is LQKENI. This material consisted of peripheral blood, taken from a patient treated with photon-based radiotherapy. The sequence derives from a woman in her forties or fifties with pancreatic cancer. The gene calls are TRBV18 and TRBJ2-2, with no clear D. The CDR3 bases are TGTGCCAGCTCACCTCGCGGGAACACCGGGGAGCTGTTTTTT. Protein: CASSPRGNTGELFF.